This T cell receptor (beta chain) was sequenced during a study of T cells in localized non-small cell lung cancer. This clone was seen just once. Its antigen remains unidentified. Study-level findings and limits: Of the tissues analyzed, uninvolved adjacent lung showed maximal T cell clonality, greater than tumor.

The protocol was immunoSEQ multiplex PCR, while the TCRdb copy is restricted to in-frame clones and leaves out a portion. The sample contains around 24,000 clones, 65% to 85% of which appear only once. The V segment lost 6 bases and the J segment 0 bases; nucleotides outside the gene matches: 3. The CDR3 totals 15 residues. CDR1 SNHLY and CDR2 FYNNEI come from the germline V gene. This chain joins TRBV2 and TRBJ1-4, with 8 bases lining up with TRBD1. The sequence derives from a man aged 35-75 years with stage II lung adenocarcinoma. The input for sequencing was PBMCs, taken before any cancer treatment. The CDR3 coding sequence is TGTGCCAGCAGGACACAGGGGGCAACTAATGAAAAACTGTTTTTT. It specifies CASRTQGATNEKLFF.